The 10 T cell receptor beta chains reported below all come from one sample, sequenced in a study of T cell repertoires and HLA-DP antigens. For these TCRs, the target antigens are not known. Only in-frame clones appear in the TCRdb table, and some are missing; sequencing was by immunoSEQ multiplex PCR. The sample shows 65,000 to 95,000 clones, roughly 77% of them seen only once. The sequenced sample consisted of CD4+ T cells from PBMCs. Source of these receptors: a man in his sixties in good health and CMV-seronegative.

The chain couples TRBV4-3 to TRBJ2-3; no firm D call. V was trimmed by 0 bases and J by 2 bases, leaving 9 bases between them. Germline V gene lookup returns CDR1 LGHNA and CDR2 YSLEER. CDR3 length equals 15 residues. CDR3 residues: CASSQENRDTDTQYF. The CDR3, as DNA: TGCGCCAGCAGCCAAGAGAATCGCGACACAGATACGCAGTATTTT.

V is TRBV5-8 and J is TRBJ2-3; 9 bases match TRBD2. Germline CDR1 reads SGHTS; CDR2 reads YDEGEE. J lost 5 bases, V lost 4 bases, and 8 bases had no gene match. CDR3 length: 15 amino acids. CDR3 amino acids: CASSAGLAPRDTQYF. The CDR3 DNA follows: TGTGCCAGCAGCGCCGGACTAGCGCCCCGAGATACGCAGTATTTT.

Here the CDR3 DNA reads TGTGCCAGCAGTTTTGGTCGGCTCTCTGGGGCCAACGTCCTGACTTTC. Amino acids: CASSFGRLSGANVLTF. This chain links TRBV27 with TRBJ2-6; no firm D call. Germline CDR1 reads MNHEY; CDR2 reads SMNVEV (reference sequence). The CDR3 spans 16 residues. The V gene lost 3 bases and the J gene lost 0 bases, with 9 bases spanning the gap.

The chain is built from TRBV5-1 and TRBJ2-2; D may be TRBD2 (6 bases). The ends were cut back, 3 bases at V and 2 bases at J, with 11 bases in the middle. The CDR3 is 15 amino acids. In germline, CDR1 is SGHRS, CDR2 YFSETQ. The CDR3 bases are TGCGCCAGCAGCTCGACTAGGGCAAACACCGGGGAGCTGTTTTTT. Residues: CASSSTRANTGELFF.

V gene TRBV9 combines with J gene TRBJ1-2; D not resolved. The CDR3 runs 14 residues. CDR1 is SGDLS, CDR2 YYNGEE, per germline. V was shortened by 0 bases and J by 2 bases, with 8 bases between the two germline ends. DNA for the CDR3: TGTGCCAGCAGCGTAGGCGGGCTGAACTATGGCTACACCTTC. Its translation: CASSVGGLNYGYTF.

The CDR3 DNA follows: TGTGCCAGCAGCTCCGCCGGGACTAGTTTTGGGGCCAACGTCCTGACTTTC. Its translation: CASSSAGTSFGANVLTF. The J gene is TRBJ2-6, the V gene TRBV5-4; 8 bases match TRBD2. This CDR3 has 17 residues. Losses at the gene ends were 3 bases for V and 3 bases for J; bases not matched to a gene: 8. Germline-derived CDR1 and CDR2 are SGHNT and YYREEE (reference sequence). Together with reference TRBV5-4 and TRBJ2-6, the CDR3 gives the full variable domain: ETGVTQSPTHLIKTRGQQVTLRCSSQSGHNTVSWYQQALGQGPQFIFQYYREEENGRGNFPPRFSGLQFPNYSSELNVNALELDDSALYLCASSSAGTSFGANVLTFGAGSRLTVL.

This rearrangement joins TRBV6-5 to TRBJ1-2; TRBD1 might be the D (6 bases). V was clipped by 8 bases and J by 4 bases, with 20 bases between them. The germline V gene encodes CDR1 MNHEY and CDR2 SVGAGI. This CDR3 region has 15 residues. The DNA for the CDR3 is TGTGCCAGCCTGAACTTGGGGGGAGGGGGCTATGGCTACACCTTC. This codes for CASLNLGGGGYGYTF.

The CDR3 sequence: CASSEGLAGVGDTQYF. Written as DNA, the CDR3 is TGTGCCAGCAGCGAGGGACTAGCGGGAGTAGGAGATACGCAGTATTTT. V usage is TRBV5-4 and J usage is TRBJ2-3; TRBD2 aligns across 14 bases. There are 16 residues in the CDR3. Trimming removed 4 bases from V and 5 bases from J; junction bases left unmatched: 6. Germline V lookup: CDR1 SGHNT, CDR2 YYREEE (reference sequence).

The rearrangement uses TRBV11-2 and TRBJ2-5; TRBD2 aligns across 8 bases. The CDR3 has 16 residues. Germline trimming cut 1 base from V and 2 bases from J; bases unmatched to any gene: 6. Looked up from germline, CDR1 is SGHAT and CDR2 is FQNNGV. The CDR3: CASSLVGGGIQETQYF. The CDR3 DNA reads as TGTGCCAGCAGCTTAGTTGGCGGGGGGATTCAAGAGACCCAGTACTTC.

This rearrangement joins TRBV20-1 to TRBJ2-1; D ambiguous. Germline CDR1 DFQATT, CDR2 SNEGSKA (reference sequence). The CDR3 has 11 residues. Trimming shortened V by 4 bases and J by 5 bases, and 6 bases separated the two germline ends. The DNA of the CDR3 is TGCAGTGCTATCCAGGACAATGAGCAGTTCTTC. The encoded protein is CSAIQDNEQFF.